The next 15 T cell receptor beta chains were all read from a single sample in a study of T cell repertoires in cytomegalovirus infection. TCRdb reanalysed the reads using MiXCR and keeps one entry per CDR3 protein. The top ten clones hold approximately 15% of a sample with around 260,000 distinct CDR3 sequences, around 8.7% of them seen once. The sequencing input was PBMCs. The receptors here all came from a human donor in good health (CMV status not recorded). Some clones in this sample may be carry-over from other donors' samples.

The table lists this clonotype with many counts. The chain links TRBV7-2 to TRBJ2-1; 11 bases are a match to TRBD2. In germline, CDR1 is SGHTA, CDR2 FQGNSA. The ends lost 5 bases at V and 13 bases at J; junction bases unmatched: 4. The CDR3 totals 12 residues. The CDR3 protein is CASSPGLAVQFF. The DNA for the CDR3 is TGTGCCAGCAGCCCGGGACTAGCGGTTCAGTTCTTC.

This clonotype was detected ten times or more. This chain connects TRBV7-2 to TRBJ1-1, with 9 nucleotides matching TRBD1. The CDR3 consists of 15 residues. V was pared by 5 bases and J by 5 bases, with 9 bases of the junction left unmatched. The germline CDR1 and CDR2 sequences are SGHTA and FQGNSA. CDR3 loop: CASSEDGTGTTEAFF. The CDR3 DNA sequence: TGTGCCAGCAGCGAAGACGGGACAGGGACAACTGAAGCTTTCTTT.

This clonotype was observed a handful of times. This sequence joins TRBV7-2 and TRBJ2-1; 9 bases match TRBD2. The germline CDR1 and CDR2 sequences are SGHTA and FQGNSA. The length of the CDR3 is 13 residues. Trimming cost V 1 base and J 13 bases; bases outside gene matches: 5. CDR3 nucleotides: TGTGCCAGCAGCTTAGTACGCGGGGGGGCTCAGTTCTTC. Translated, it gives CASSLVRGGAQFF.

This clonotype has at least ten counts. The chain couples TRBV6-1 to TRBJ2-1; 14 bases are shared with TRBD2. V was clipped by 6 bases and J by 9 bases; unmatched bases: 7. CDR1 is MNHNS, CDR2 SASEGT, per germline. The length of the CDR3 is 15 residues. CDR3 residues: CASRPGLAGAGEQFF. In nucleotides, the CDR3 is TGTGCCAGCAGGCCGGGACTAGCGGGAGCCGGTGAGCAGTTCTTC.

There are many counts of this clonotype. This chain uses TRBV12-3 or TRBV12-4 with TRBJ2-7, with 14 bases aligning to TRBD2. This CDR3 is 16 amino acids long. After removal of 5 bases from V and 5 bases from J, the junction contained 8 bases not matched to a gene. CDR3 residues: CASSPGTSGRMNEQYF. DNA of the CDR3: TGTGCCAGCAGTCCTGGGACTAGCGGGAGAATGAACGAGCAGTACTTC.

The chain carries TRBV11-2 and TRBJ2-7; D uncertain. V was shortened by 3 bases and J by 9 bases, with 21 bases between the two germline ends. CDR3 length: 15 residues. The germline V gene has CDR1 SGHAT and CDR2 FQNNGV. CDR3: CASSFVKSLMPPQYF. DNA for the CDR3: TGTGCCAGCAGCTTCGTAAAATCACTCATGCCGCCGCAGTACTTC.

This clonotype has at least ten counts. This sequence joins TRBV6-2 or TRBV6-3 and TRBJ2-7; a weak D match, TRBD1 (6 bases). There are 15 residues in the CDR3. Germline CDR1 reads MNHEY; CDR2 reads SVGEGT. V lost 6 bases and J 6 bases, leaving 21 bases between the germline ends. The DNA of the CDR3 is TGTGCCAGCAGCCGGCTCAGCTTTCAAGGGGGCGAGCAGTACTTC. This encodes CASSRLSFQGGEQYF.

There are many counts of this clonotype. The chain couples TRBV7-2 to TRBJ2-7; 10 positions match TRBD1. Trimming cost V 4 bases and J 3 bases; bases outside gene matches: 3. The V gene's germline CDR1 is SGHTA and CDR2 FQGNSA. The CDR3 runs to 14 residues. CDR3: CASSSGQGIYEQYF. The CDR3 region has the DNA TGTGCCAGCAGCTCGGGACAGGGGATCTACGAGCAGTACTTC.

The chain joins TRBV20-1 to TRBJ1-2; D not resolved. Germline V gives CDR1 DFQATT, CDR2 SNEGSKA (reference sequence). The CDR3 spans 12 residues. Trimming removed 1 base at V and 2 bases at J, with 5 bases between. The CDR3 bases are TGCAGTGCTAGAGGGAGCAACTATGGCTACACCTTC. Amino acid sequence: CSARGSNYGYTF.

This clonotype was seen many times. The CDR3 region has the DNA TGTGCCAGCAGCTCGGTGGATGGCTACACCTTC. Its protein is CASSSVDGYTF. This chain connects TRBV7-9 to TRBJ1-2; no firm D call. The CDR3 totals 11 residues. With 4 bases removed from V and 6 bases from J, the gap between germline ends came to 6 bases. Germline V lookup: CDR1 SEHNR, CDR2 FQNEAQ (reference sequence).

The CDR3 coding sequence is TGTGCCAGCAGCCCATGGGACAGGGATCATTCCTTCCAGTACTTC. This codes for CASSPWDRDHSFQYF. This chain links TRBV5-6 with TRBJ2-7, with TRBD1 matching 9 bases. Trimming took 4 bases from V and 10 from J; bases not matched to a gene: 15. Germline CDR1 is SGHDT and CDR2 is YYEEEE. This CDR3 has 15 residues.

This clonotype was detected many times. The V and J genes are TRBV7-9 and TRBJ2-3, with D perhaps matching TRBD2 (6 bases). V was pared by 5 bases and J by 6 bases, with 18 bases between. There are 15 residues in the CDR3. CDR1 and CDR2 (germline): SEHNR, FQNEAQ (reference sequence). CDR3 loop: CASSVGTLLRDTQYF. In nucleotides, the CDR3 is TGTGCCAGCAGCGTCGGGACTCTCTTAAGGGATACGCAGTATTTT. Complete variable domain (other parts from reference TRBV7-9 and TRBJ2-3): DTGVSQNPRHKITKRGQNVTFRCDPISEHNRLYWYRQTLGQGPEFLTYFQNEAQLEKSRLLSDRFSAERPKGSFSTLEIQRTEQGDSAMYLCASSVGTLLRDTQYFGPGTRLTVL.

The chain recombines TRBV29-1 with TRBJ1-1; TRBD1 might be the D (6 bases). V lost 5 bases, J lost 0 bases, and 22 bases lay in between. CDR1 and CDR2 (germline): SQVTM, ANQGSEA. This CDR3 has 17 residues. The CDR3: CSVRVVQGRLMNTEAFF. For the CDR3, the DNA is TGCAGCGTTCGAGTGGTACAGGGCAGACTCATGAACACTGAAGCTTTCTTT.

The chain carries TRBV27 and TRBJ1-2; D is possibly TRBD1 (6 bases). Trimming stripped 5 bases from V and 8 bases from J, with 18 bases between. CDR1 is MNHEY, CDR2 SMNVEV, per germline (reference sequence). The CDR3 spans 14 residues. The CDR3 sequence is CASSLTRQAGGYTF. The CDR3 DNA sequence: TGTGCCAGCAGTCTTACCCGACAGGCCGGGGGCTACACCTTC.

There are many counts of this clonotype. The rearrangement uses TRBV5-6 and TRBJ1-5, with D possibly TRBD1 on 6 matching bases. Trimming removed 2 bases at V and 2 bases at J, with 11 bases between. This CDR3 comprises 15 residues. The germline gives CDR1 SGHDT, CDR2 YYEEEE. The CDR3 sequence: CASSLGGLGNQPQHF. CDR3 in DNA: TGTGCCAGCAGCTTAGGGGGGCTGGGCAATCAGCCCCAGCATTTT.